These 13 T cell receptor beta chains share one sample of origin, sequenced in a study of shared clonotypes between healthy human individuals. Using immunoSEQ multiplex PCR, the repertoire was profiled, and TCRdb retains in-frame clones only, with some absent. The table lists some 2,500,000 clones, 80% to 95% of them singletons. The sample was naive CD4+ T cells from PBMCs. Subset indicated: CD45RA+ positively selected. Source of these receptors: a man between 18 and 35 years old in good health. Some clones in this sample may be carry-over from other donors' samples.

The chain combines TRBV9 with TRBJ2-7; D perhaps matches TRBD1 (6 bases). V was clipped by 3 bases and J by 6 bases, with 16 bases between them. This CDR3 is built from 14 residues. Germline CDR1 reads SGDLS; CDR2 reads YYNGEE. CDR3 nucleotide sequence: TGTGCCAGCAGCGGAGAAATAGGGGGAGTCGAGCAGTACTTC. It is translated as CASSGEIGGVEQYF.

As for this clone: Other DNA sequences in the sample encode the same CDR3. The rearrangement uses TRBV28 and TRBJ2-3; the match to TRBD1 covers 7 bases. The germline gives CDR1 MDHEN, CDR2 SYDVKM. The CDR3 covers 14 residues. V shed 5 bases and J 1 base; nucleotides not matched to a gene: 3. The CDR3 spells CASSPDRGTDTQYF. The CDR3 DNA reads TGTGCCAGCAGTCCTGACAGGGGCACAGATACGCAGTATTTT.

CDR3 bases: TGTGCCAGCAGCCGCAGCGGTGGCAATCAGCCCCAGCATTTT. Its protein product is CASSRSGGNQPQHF. The chain has TRBV7-9 and TRBJ1-5, with D hard to call. Germline assignment: CDR1 SEHNR and CDR2 FQNEAQ (reference sequence). Trimming stripped 5 bases from V and 2 bases from J, with 10 bases between. The CDR3 totals 14 residues.

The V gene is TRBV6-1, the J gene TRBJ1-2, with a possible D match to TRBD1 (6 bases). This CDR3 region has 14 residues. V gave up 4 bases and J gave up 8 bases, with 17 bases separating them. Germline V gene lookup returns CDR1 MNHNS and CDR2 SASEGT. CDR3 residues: CASSALQGGYGYTF. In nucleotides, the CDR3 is TGTGCCAGCAGTGCACTACAGGGAGGATACGGCTACACCTTC.

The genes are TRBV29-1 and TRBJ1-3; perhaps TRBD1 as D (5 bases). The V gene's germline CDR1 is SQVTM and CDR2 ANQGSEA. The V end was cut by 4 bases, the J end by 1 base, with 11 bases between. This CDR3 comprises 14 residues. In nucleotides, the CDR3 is TGCAGCGTTGGGTGGGGGATTTCTGGAAACACCATATATTTT. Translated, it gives CSVGWGISGNTIYF.

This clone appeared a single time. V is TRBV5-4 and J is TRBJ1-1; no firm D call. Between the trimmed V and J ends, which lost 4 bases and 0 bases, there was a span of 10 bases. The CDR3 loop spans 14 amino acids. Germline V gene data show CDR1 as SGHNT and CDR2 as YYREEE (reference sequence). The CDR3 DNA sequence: TGTGCCAGCAGCACGGGTGGTCTGAACACTGAAGCTTTCTTT. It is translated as CASSTGGLNTEAFF.

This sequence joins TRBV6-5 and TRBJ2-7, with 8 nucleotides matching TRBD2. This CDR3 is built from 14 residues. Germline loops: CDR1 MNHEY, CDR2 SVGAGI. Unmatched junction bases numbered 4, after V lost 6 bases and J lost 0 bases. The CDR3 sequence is CASRPGLGSYEQYF. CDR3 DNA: TGTGCCAGCAGGCCGGGACTAGGCTCCTACGAGCAGTACTTC.

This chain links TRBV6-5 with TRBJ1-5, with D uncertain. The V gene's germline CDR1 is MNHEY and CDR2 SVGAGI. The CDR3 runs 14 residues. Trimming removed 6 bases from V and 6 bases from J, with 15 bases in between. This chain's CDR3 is CASSPREAGQPQHF. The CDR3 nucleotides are TGTGCCAGCAGCCCGCGGGAGGCCGGTCAGCCCCAGCATTTT.

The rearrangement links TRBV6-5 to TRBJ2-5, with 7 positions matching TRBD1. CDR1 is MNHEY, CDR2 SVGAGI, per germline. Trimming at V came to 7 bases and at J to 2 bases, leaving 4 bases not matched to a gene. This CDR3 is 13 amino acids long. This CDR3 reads CASMRGLQETQYF. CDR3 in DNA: TGTGCCAGCATGAGGGGGCTACAAGAGACCCAGTACTTC.

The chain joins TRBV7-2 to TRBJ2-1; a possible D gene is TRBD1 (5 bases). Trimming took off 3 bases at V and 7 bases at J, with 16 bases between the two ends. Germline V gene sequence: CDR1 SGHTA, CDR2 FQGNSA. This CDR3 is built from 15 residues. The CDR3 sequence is CASSFDTGSRNEQFF. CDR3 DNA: TGTGCCAGCAGCTTTGACACAGGCTCCCGGAATGAGCAGTTCTTC.

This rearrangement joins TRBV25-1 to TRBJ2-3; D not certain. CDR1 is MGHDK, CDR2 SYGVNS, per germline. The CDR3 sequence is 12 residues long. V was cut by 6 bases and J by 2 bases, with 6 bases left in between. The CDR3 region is CASSADTDTQYF. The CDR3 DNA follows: TGTGCCAGCAGCGCTGACACAGATACGCAGTATTTT.

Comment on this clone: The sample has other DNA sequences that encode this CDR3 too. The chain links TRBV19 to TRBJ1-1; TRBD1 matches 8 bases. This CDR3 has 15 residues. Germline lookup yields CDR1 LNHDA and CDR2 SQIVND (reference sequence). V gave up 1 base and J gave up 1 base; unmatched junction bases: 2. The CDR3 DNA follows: TGTGCCAGTAGTATAGTAGGGACAGGGAACACTGAAGCTTTCTTT. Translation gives CASSIVGTGNTEAFF.

Here the CDR3 DNA reads TGTGCCAGCACGGACAGGAGTTATGGCTACACCTTC. Its protein product is CASTDRSYGYTF. This chain uses TRBV6-5 with TRBJ1-2; 7 bases align to TRBD1. The V gene end was trimmed by 7 bases and the J gene end by 5 bases; junction bases not matched to a gene: 4. Germline V gene data show CDR1 as MNHEY and CDR2 as SVGAGI. The CDR3 has 12 residues.